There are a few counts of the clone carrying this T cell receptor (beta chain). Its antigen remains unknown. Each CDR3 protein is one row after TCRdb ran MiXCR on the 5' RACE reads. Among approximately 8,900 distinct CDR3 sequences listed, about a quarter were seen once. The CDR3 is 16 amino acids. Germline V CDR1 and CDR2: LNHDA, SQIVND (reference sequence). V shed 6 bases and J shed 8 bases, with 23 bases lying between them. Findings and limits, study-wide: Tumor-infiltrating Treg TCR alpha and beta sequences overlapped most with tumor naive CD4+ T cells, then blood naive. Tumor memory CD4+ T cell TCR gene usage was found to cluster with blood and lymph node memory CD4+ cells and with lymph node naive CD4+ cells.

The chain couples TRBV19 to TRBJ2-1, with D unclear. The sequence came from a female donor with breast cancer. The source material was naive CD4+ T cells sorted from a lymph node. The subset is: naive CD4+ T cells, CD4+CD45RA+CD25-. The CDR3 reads CASSPFSPGESDEQFF. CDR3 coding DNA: TGTGCCAGTAGCCCGTTTTCTCCGGGCGAGTCCGATGAGCAGTTCTTC.